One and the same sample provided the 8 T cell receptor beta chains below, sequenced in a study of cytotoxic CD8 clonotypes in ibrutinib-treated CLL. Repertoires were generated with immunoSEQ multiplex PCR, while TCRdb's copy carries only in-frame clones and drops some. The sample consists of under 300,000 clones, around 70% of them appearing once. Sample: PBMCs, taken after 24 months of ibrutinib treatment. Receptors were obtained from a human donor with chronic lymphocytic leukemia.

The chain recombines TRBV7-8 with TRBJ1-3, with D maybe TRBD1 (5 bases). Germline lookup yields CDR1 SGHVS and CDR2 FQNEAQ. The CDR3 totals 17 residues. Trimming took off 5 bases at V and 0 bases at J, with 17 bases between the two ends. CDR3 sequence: CASSRTGSVGSGNTIYF. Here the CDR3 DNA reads TGTGCCAGCAGCCGCACAGGATCCGTCGGCTCTGGAAACACCATATATTTT. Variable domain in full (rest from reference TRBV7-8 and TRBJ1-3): GAGVSQSPRYKVAKRGQDVALRCDPISGHVSLFWYQQALGQGPEFLTYFQNEAQLDKSGLPSDRFFAERPEGSVSTLKIQRTQQEDSAVYLCASSRTGSVGSGNTIYFGEGSWLTVV.

The CDR3 DNA reads TGCAGCGTTGAAGTGACAGGCTACGAGCAGTACTTC. It specifies CSVEVTGYEQYF. The rearrangement uses TRBV29-1 and TRBJ2-7, with D maybe TRBD1 (6 bases). Trimming stripped 1 base from V and 3 bases from J, with 7 bases between. CDR1 is SQVTM and CDR2 is ANQGSEA in the germline V gene. This CDR3 contains 12 residues.

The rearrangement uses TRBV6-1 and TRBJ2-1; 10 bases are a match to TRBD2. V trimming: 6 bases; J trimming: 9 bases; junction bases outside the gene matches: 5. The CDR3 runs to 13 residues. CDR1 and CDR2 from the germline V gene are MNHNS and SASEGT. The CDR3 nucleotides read TGTGCCAGCAGAGCGGGAGGGCCGCTTGAGCAGTTCTTC. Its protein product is CASRAGGPLEQFF.

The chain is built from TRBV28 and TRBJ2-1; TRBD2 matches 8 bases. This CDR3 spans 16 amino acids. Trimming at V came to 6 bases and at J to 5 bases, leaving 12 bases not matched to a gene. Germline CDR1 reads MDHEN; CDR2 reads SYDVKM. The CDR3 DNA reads TGTGCCAGCAGAGTACCCTTGGGACTAGGTCACAATGAGCAGTTCTTC. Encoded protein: CASRVPLGLGHNEQFF.

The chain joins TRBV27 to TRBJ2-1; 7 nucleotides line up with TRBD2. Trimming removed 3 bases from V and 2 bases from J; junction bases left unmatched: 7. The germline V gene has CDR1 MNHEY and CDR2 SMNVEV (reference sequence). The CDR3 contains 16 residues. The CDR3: CASSLGGTGPYNEQFF. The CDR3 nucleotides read TGTGCCAGCAGTTTGGGGGGGACGGGCCCCTACAATGAGCAGTTCTTC.

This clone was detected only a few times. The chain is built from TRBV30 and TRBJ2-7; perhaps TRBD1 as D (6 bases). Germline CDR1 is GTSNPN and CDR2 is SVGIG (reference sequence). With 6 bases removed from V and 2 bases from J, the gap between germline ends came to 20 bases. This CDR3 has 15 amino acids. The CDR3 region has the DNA TGTGCCTGCAGCTGGACATCAGGGGCGACCTACGAGCAGTACTTC. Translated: CACSWTSGATYEQYF.

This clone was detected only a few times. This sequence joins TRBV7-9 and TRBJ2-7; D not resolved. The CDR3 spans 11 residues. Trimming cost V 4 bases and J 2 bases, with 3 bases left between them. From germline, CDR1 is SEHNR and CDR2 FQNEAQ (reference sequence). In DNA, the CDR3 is TGTGCCAGCAGCTCTCCCTACGAGCAGTACTTC. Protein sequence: CASSSPYEQYF.

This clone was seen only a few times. CDR3 in DNA: TGTGCCAGCACACTCCCGAACAGGGGTCGCTACGAGCAGTACTTC. The encoded protein is CASTLPNRGRYEQYF. The chain uses TRBV28 and TRBJ2-7, with TRBD1 matching over 7 bases. Unmatched junction bases numbered 12, after V lost 7 bases and J lost 3 bases. CDR1 and CDR2 from the germline V gene are MDHEN and SYDVKM. The CDR3 extends over 15 amino acids.